A selection of T cell receptor beta chains follows, all from one sample in a study of T cell changes during pregnancy in multiple sclerosis. Produced via immunoSEQ multiplex PCR; TCRdb's table is partial and in-frame only. The sample comprises about 80,000 clones, under 95% of which are singletons, and roughly 2.5% rests with the top ten. The sequences come from peripheral blood, collected before pregnancy. The receptors shown here come from a female donor with multiple sclerosis, enrolled in a pregnancy study. The CDR3 runs from the conserved cysteine through the conserved F or W. A D gene is named only where the DNA matches it firmly. Expanded clones are given a class, and other clones once, few, many or no size at all.

TRBV7-7	TRBJ2-5	NA	once	CASSSLGGLVTQYF	TGTGCTAGCAGCTCCTTGGGAGGCTTGGTGACCCAGTACTTC
TRBV21-1	TRBJ2-3	NA	NA	CASSTITDSSDTQYF	TGTGCCAGCAGCACTATTACGGACAGTTCTGATACGCAGTATTTT
TRBV19	TRBJ1-2	NA	NA	CASSSQNGYTF	TGTGCCAGTAGTTCCCAAAATGGCTACACCTTC
TRBV6-1	TRBJ2-7	TRBD2	NA	CASSTEASGSYEQYF	TGTGCCAGCTCCACCGAGGCTAGCGGGTCCTACGAGCAGTACTTC
TRBV7-6	TRBJ2-3	TRBD2	NA	CASSPREWTSGRTYTDTQYF	TGTGCCAGCAGCCCCCGCGAATGGACTAGCGGGCGGACCTACACAGATACGCAGTATTTT
TRBV6-1	TRBJ1-1	TRBD1	NA	CASSDPGGNTEAFF	TGTGCCAGCAGTGACCCAGGGGGGAACACTGAAGCTTTCTTT
TRBV27	TRBJ1-5	TRBD1	NA	CASSPTHRGPGQPQHF	TGTGCCAGCAGTCCTACACACAGGGGGCCCGGTCAGCCCCAGCATTTT
TRBV6-1	TRBJ2-1	NA	NA	CASSEPSDRYNEQFF	TGTGCCAGCAGTGAACCCTCCGACAGGTACAATGAGCAGTTCTTC
TRBV18	TRBJ2-5	NA	NA	CASSPTEETQYF	TGTGCCAGCTCACCGACTGAAGAGACCCAGTACTTC
TRBV21-1	TRBJ2-7	NA	NA	CASSPSGGRALYYEQYF	TGTGCCAGCAGCCCCTCCGGGGGGCGGGCGCTGTACTACGAGCAGTACTTC
TRBV5-1	TRBJ2-3	TRBD1	NA	CASSLRQGPTDTQYF	TGCGCCAGCAGCTTACGACAGGGACCCACAGATACGCAGTATTTT
TRBV27	TRBJ2-7	TRBD1	NA	CASRPPGQGAEQYF	TGTGCCAGCAGACCCCCGGGACAGGGGGCCGAGCAGTACTTC
TRBV28	TRBJ2-5	NA	NA	CASSFYQGLETQYF	TGTGCCAGCAGTTTCTACCAGGGTTTAGAGACCCAGTACTTC